These 14 T cell receptor beta chains were sequenced from one sample in a study of blood T cell repertoires in COVID-19. The method was immunoSEQ multiplex PCR; TCRdb's version includes in-frame clones alone and lacks a portion of them. The table shows 250,000 to 350,000 clones, with 91% occurring only once. The sample consisted of peripheral blood. The receptors shown here come from a woman aged 25 to 39 with COVID-19, enrolled during active disease.

V is TRBV6-5 and J is TRBJ1-3; the D gene is possibly TRBD1 (5 bases). Germline loops: CDR1 MNHEY, CDR2 SVGAGI. CDR3 length: 14 residues. The ends were cut back, 0 bases at V and 7 bases at J, with 10 bases in the middle. Here the CDR3 reads CASSYSIRQNTIYF. In DNA, the CDR3 is TGTGCCAGCAGTTACTCCATCCGACAGAACACCATATATTTT.

The chain employs TRBV20-1 and TRBJ2-1; unclear D gene. This CDR3 has 14 amino acids. In germline, CDR1 is DFQATT, CDR2 SNEGSKA (reference sequence). V was cut by 3 bases and J by 3 bases, with 12 bases left in between. The CDR3 DNA is TGCAGTGCTAGTCGTCGGAGTGGCTACAATGAGCAGTTCTTC. The encoded protein is CSASRRSGYNEQFF.

V and J are TRBV6-4 and TRBJ2-2; TRBD2 is a possible D gene (6 bases). Per the germline V gene, CDR1 is MRHNA and CDR2 is SNTAGT. Trimming cost V 0 bases and J 2 bases, with 13 bases left between them. This CDR3 comprises 17 residues. In DNA, the CDR3 is TGTGCCAGCAGTGACTCAGGGACTCCCTTTAACACCGGGGAGCTGTTTTTT. This codes for CASSDSGTPFNTGELFF.

The gene calls are TRBV30 and TRBJ2-1; D gene unclear. V dropped 5 bases and J dropped 3 bases, with 8 bases sitting between them. The V gene's germline CDR1 is GTSNPN and CDR2 SVGIG (reference sequence). The CDR3 spans 12 residues. The CDR3 is CAWSRDYNEQFF. The CDR3, as DNA: TGTGCCTGGTCCCGAGACTACAATGAGCAGTTCTTC.

The CDR3 region is CSGWGEKEQFF. In DNA, the CDR3 is TGCAGCGGCTGGGGGGAGAAAGAGCAGTTCTTC. J is TRBJ2-1 and V is TRBV29-1, with D possibly matching TRBD2 (6 bases). This CDR3 region has 11 residues. Germline V gene sequence: CDR1 SQVTM, CDR2 ANQGSEA. The ends were cut back, 7 bases at V and 10 bases at J, with 14 bases in the middle.

The rearrangement uses TRBV15 and TRBJ2-1; 11 positions agree with TRBD1. The CDR3 is made up of 15 amino acids. Trimming removed 5 bases from V and 8 bases from J; junction bases left unmatched: 8. Germline V gene data show CDR1 as LNHNV and CDR2 as YYDKDF (reference sequence). CDR3 bases: TGTGCCACCAGCTCTCGGACAGGGGGCACAGATGAGCAGTTCTTC. This gives the protein CATSSRTGGTDEQFF.

The rearrangement uses TRBV28 and TRBJ1-4; TRBD1 matches at 9 bases. With V trimmed by 6 bases and J by 5 bases, 7 bases remained unmatched. Germline V gives CDR1 MDHEN, CDR2 SYDVKM. The length of the CDR3 is 15 residues. The CDR3 DNA reads TGTGCCAGCAGCCCAGCGACAGGGGGGAATGAAAAACTGTTTTTT. This sequence encodes CASSPATGGNEKLFF.

Written as DNA, the CDR3 is TGTGCCAGCAGTGAAGCGCCGTTTGCGGCGGATAATTCACCCCTCCACTTT. Amino acids: CASSEAPFAADNSPLHF. The genes are TRBV2 and TRBJ1-6; unclear D gene. This CDR3 is built from 17 residues. The ends were cut back, 0 bases at V and 5 bases at J, with 14 bases in the middle. The V gene's germline CDR1 is SNHLY and CDR2 FYNNEI.

The rearrangement joins TRBV4-1 to TRBJ1-5; D gene ambiguous. V was cut by 0 bases and J by 4 bases, with 10 bases left in between. The CDR3 runs 15 residues. From germline, CDR1 is MGHRA and CDR2 YSYEKL. The CDR3 region is CASSQERQPNQPQHF. DNA for the CDR3: TGCGCCAGCAGCCAAGAGAGGCAGCCAAATCAGCCCCAGCATTTT.

V and J are TRBV19 and TRBJ2-2; D is possibly TRBD1 (6 bases). Trimming pared 8 bases from V and 2 bases from J, leaving 21 bases between. The germline CDR1 and CDR2 sequences are LNHDA and SQIVND (reference sequence). This CDR3 has 17 residues. In nucleotides, the CDR3 is TGTGCCAGTCACCCTCTTGGCAGGGACACCAACACCGGGGAGCTGTTTTTT. Amino acids: CASHPLGRDTNTGELFF.

The gene calls are TRBV24-1 and TRBJ2-3, with D tentatively TRBD2 (5 bases). Trimming cost V 10 bases and J 3 bases, with 10 bases left between them. CDR1 and CDR2 from the germline V gene are KGHDR and SFDVKD. The length of the CDR3 is 12 residues. In DNA, the CDR3 is TGTGCCACAGGACCGGGAACAGATACGCAGTATTTT. Protein: CATGPGTDTQYF.

The chain uses TRBV7-2 and TRBJ1-2, with 7 bases matching TRBD1. This CDR3 contains 14 residues. The junction had 5 bases not matched to a gene; V was cut back by 5 bases and J by 2 bases. Germline V gene sequence: CDR1 SGHTA, CDR2 FQGNSA. The CDR3, as DNA: TGTGCCAGCAGCGCGACAGGGAGGAACTATGGCTACACCTTC. Protein sequence: CASSATGRNYGYTF.

The chain is built from TRBV7-8 and TRBJ2-7, with D possibly matching TRBD2 (6 bases). Germline V lookup: CDR1 SGHVS, CDR2 FQNEAQ. V was pared by 5 bases and J by 5 bases, with 16 bases between. This CDR3 is built from 14 residues. CDR3 DNA: TGTGCCAGCAGCCCCCTAGGCGGGATAAACGAGCAGTACTTC. It translates to CASSPLGGINEQYF.

V is TRBV29-1 and J is TRBJ1-1; D may be TRBD1 (6 bases). Trimming cost V 5 bases and J 3 bases, with 16 bases left between them. The CDR3 has 14 amino acids. CDR1 is SQVTM and CDR2 is ANQGSEA in the germline V gene. The CDR3 is CSVSKLGQYTEAFF. For the CDR3, the DNA is TGCAGCGTTTCGAAACTTGGACAGTACACTGAAGCTTTCTTT. The full variable domain, with the rest looked up from reference TRBV29-1 and TRBJ1-1, is SAVISQKPSRDICQRGTSLTIQCQVDSQVTMMFWYRQQPGQSLTLIATANQGSEATYESGFVIDKFPISRPNLTFSTLTVSNMSPEDSSIYLCSVSKLGQYTEAFFGQGTRLTVV.